The 2 T cell receptor beta chains in this list originate from one sample, sequenced in a study of post-analysis software for immune sequencing data. Study observations and caveats: TRBV segments more frequent in patients than in controls numbered five and included TRBV5-6, TRBV5-1 and TRBV20-1.

Carried by the TCR beta cDNA libraries were unique molecular identifiers. TCRdb re-called the PCR reads through MiXCR, storing one row per CDR3 protein. The sample has hundreds of thousands of distinct CDR3 sequences; approximately 57% are singletons. The antigens for these receptors are not known. Specimen: blood. The receptor source for this set is a girl under 18 with multiple sclerosis.

V gene TRBV29-1 combines with J gene TRBJ2-7, with 7 bases matching TRBD1. The CDR3 covers 12 residues. V was clipped by 8 bases and J by 3 bases; unmatched bases: 7. Germline CDR1 SQVTM, CDR2 ANQGSEA. The CDR3 coding sequence is TGCAGCTTCCGACAGGGTGGCTACGAGCAGTACTTC. Its translation: CSFRQGGYEQYF.

The chain links TRBV10-3 to TRBJ2-3, with TRBD1 identical over 10 bases. The CDR3 has 13 residues. The trim removed 6 bases at V and 6 bases at J, leaving 3 bases unmatched. Germline assignment: CDR1 ENHRY and CDR2 SYGVKD. The CDR3 loop is CAIRGQGKDTQYF. The CDR3 nucleotides read TGTGCCATCAGGGGACAGGGGAAGGATACGCAGTATTTT.